Listed below are T cell receptor beta chains from one sample, sequenced in a study of regulatory T cells in long-lasting Graves disease. MiXCR was run by TCRdb on the multiplex PCR reads, yielding one entry per CDR3 protein. The sample lists under 500,000 distinct CDR3 sequences, about 20% occurring once. Material: peripheral blood mononuclear cells (PBMCs), obtained when the disease was refractory, from a patient treated with antithyroid drugs. These TCRs come from a female donor with Graves disease. Each CDR3 is given with its conserved first and last residue. The D gene is left open where the match is weak. Clone size is not always given. Where it is, it says once, few, many or a class for expanded clones.

>TRBD1|TRBJ2-2|-|TRBV30
TGTGCCTGGAAGCAAGGGACAGGGGTACTGGTGGGGGAGCTGTTTTTT
CAWKQGTGVLVGELFF
>-|TRBJ2-5|-|TRBV3-1
TGTGCCAGCAGCCAATCCCGGCGTGGAGCGAGCGAGCCCTTAGGGGGGGAGACCCAGTACTTC
CASSQSRRGASEPLGGETQYF
>-|TRBJ2-6|-|TRBV19
TGTGCCACTACTTTCGGGAGCTCTGGGGCCAACGTCCTGACTTTC
CATTFGSSGANVLTF
>-|TRBJ2-2|many|TRBV6-1
TGTGCCAGCAGTATCAGGACCGGGGAGCTGTTTTTT
CASSIRTGELFF
>-|TRBJ2-7|many|TRBV6-5
TGTGCCAGCAGTTATGAAGGCCCTCGCTCCTACGAGCAGTACTTC
CASSYEGPRSYEQYF
>TRBD2|TRBJ2-5|-|TRBV27
TGTGCCAGCAGTTTATCGGGACTAGCGAAAGAGACCCAGTACTTC
CASSLSGLAKETQYF
>TRBD2|TRBJ2-7|many|TRBV9
TGTGCCAGCAGCCCTCGGACTAGCGGCTACGAGCAGTACTTC
CASSPRTSGYEQYF
>TRBD1|TRBJ2-7|many|TRBV7-2
TGTGCCAGCAGCTTTAAGACAGGGCTCTACGAGCAGTACTTC
CASSFKTGLYEQYF
>TRBD1|TRBJ2-5|many|TRBV18
TGTGCCAGCTCTACCAAGGGACAGAAGTACTTC
CASSTKGQKYF
>-|TRBJ2-7|-|TRBV6-1
TGTGCCAGCAGTCCCCGACAGGTAGACTACGAGCAGTACTTC
CASSPRQVDYEQYF
>TRBD2|TRBJ2-1|few|TRBV6-1
TGTGCCAGCAGTGCTAGCGGGGGACACTACAATGAGCAGTTCTTC
CASSASGGHYNEQFF
>-|TRBJ1-2|many|TRBV28
TGTGCCAGCAGTTTAAACGTCCCCGCTGGCGGCTACACCTTC
CASSLNVPAGGYTF
>TRBD2|TRBJ2-1|-|TRBV6-1
TGTGCCAGCAGCCCTACTCGGGGAGGGTCCTACAATGAGCAGTTCTTC
CASSPTRGGSYNEQFF
>-|TRBJ2-7|few|TRBV3-1
TGTGCCAGCAGTCCTCGGTTCAGGCGTGCCTACGAGCAGTACTTC
CASSPRFRRAYEQYF
>-|TRBJ2-7|many|TRBV20-1
TGCAGTGCTAGATTCTTACCTCTCGAGCAGTACTTC
CSARFLPLEQYF
>-|TRBJ1-2|many|TRBV30
TGTGCCTGGAGTAATCAAGGTGGCTACACCTTC
CAWSNQGGYTF
>-|TRBJ1-2|-|TRBV20-1
TGCAGTGCTAGCTGGCAGGTCTATGGCTACACCTTC
CSASWQVYGYTF
>-|TRBJ2-7|few|TRBV5-1
TGCGCCAGCAGCTTGGTTGATCTTACCTACGAGCAGTACTTC
CASSLVDLTYEQYF
>-|TRBJ2-5|many|TRBV28
TGTGCCAGCAAGGGTCGGAGTATGAGGGTTGAGACCCAGTACTTC
CASKGRSMRVETQYF
>TRBD1|TRBJ1-1|many|TRBV6-1
TGTGCCAGCAGTGGATTGGGACAGTTTGAAGCTTTCTTT
CASSGLGQFEAFF
>TRBD1|TRBJ2-1|many|TRBV2
TGTGCCAGCAGGGATGACAGGGGGCATTACAATGAGCAGTTCTTC
CASRDDRGHYNEQFF
>TRBD1|TRBJ2-7|-|TRBV19
TGTGCCAGTAGTTACCGGGACAGCTACTCCTACGAGCAGTACTTC
CASSYRDSYSYEQYF
>TRBD2|TRBJ2-7|-|TRBV10-3
TGTGCCATCAGTGGACTAGGCGGCGGGAGCTACGAGCAGTACTTC
CAISGLGGGSYEQYF
>-|TRBJ2-5|many|TRBV2
TGTGCCAGCACGAGGCAGGGAGGAGAGACCCAGTACTTC
CASTRQGGETQYF
>TRBD2|TRBJ2-5|-|TRBV27
TGTGCCAGCAGTTTTAACCTAGCGGGGCCCCAAGAGACCCAGTACTTC
CASSFNLAGPQETQYF
>-|TRBJ2-5|-|TRBV12-3/TRBV12-4
TGTGCCAGCAATCTCGGGGAGACCCAGTACTTC
CASNLGETQYF
>-|TRBJ1-5|-|TRBV4-1
TGCGCCAGCAGCGAGCAGGAAAATAGCAATCAGCCCCAGCATTTT
CASSEQENSNQPQHF
>TRBD1|TRBJ2-7|-|TRBV10-3
TGTGCCATCAGTGAGTTACCAGGGGGCCAGCTCTACGAGCAGTACTTC
CAISELPGGQLYEQYF
>TRBD2|TRBJ2-7|-|TRBV7-3
TGTGCCAGCAGCTTAACCCGGTGGGATTTGCGGGAGGGTTACGAGCAGTACTTC
CASSLTRWDLREGYEQYF
>-|TRBJ1-1|many|TRBV15
TGTGCCACCAGCAGCTCCGGGAACACTGAAGCTTTCTTT
CATSSSGNTEAFF
>-|TRBJ1-1|many|TRBV28
TGTGCCAGCAGTACCGCCGGGACCCAGAACACTGAAGCTTTCTTT
CASSTAGTQNTEAFF
>TRBD2|TRBJ2-2|-|TRBV19
TGTGCCAGTACCCTACGGGGGGGAAGAACCGGGGAGCTGTTTTTT
CASTLRGGRTGELFF
>TRBD2|TRBJ2-7|many|TRBV7-8
TGTGCCAGCAGCTTAGTGGCGGGAGCTTTGAACGAGCAGTACTTC
CASSLVAGALNEQYF
>-|TRBJ2-7|many|TRBV28
TGTGCCAGCAGTTTGAACACAGGGACCCTAAGCTCCTACGAGCAGTACTTC
CASSLNTGTLSSYEQYF
>TRBD1|TRBJ1-2|many|TRBV27
TGTGCCAGCAGTTTAACCCCACGACAGGGGGACTATGGCTACACCTTC
CASSLTPRQGDYGYTF
>-|TRBJ1-1|many|TRBV12-3/TRBV12-4
TGTGCCAGCAGTAAGGGGGGGTATATCGGGACTGAAGCTTTCTTT
CASSKGGYIGTEAFF
>-|TRBJ1-5|-|TRBV20-1
TGCAGTGCTATGGGCCCTGACAGGTCCGTGGGTCCCCAGCATTTT
CSAMGPDRSVGPQHF